These 5 T cell receptor beta chains were all obtained from the same sample, sequenced in a study of multiple sclerosis patients with progressive multifocal leukoencephalopathy. This sample's time point: approximately 11 months of natalizumab therapy. Only in-frame clones appear in the TCRdb table, and some are missing; sequencing was by immunoSEQ multiplex PCR. The sample contains 20,000 to 30,000 clones, less than 95% of which appear only once. Sequenced material: PBMCs, taken from a patient treated with natalizumab. These receptors all come from a man aged 25 to 45 with multiple sclerosis.

The rearrangement links TRBV29-1 to TRBJ2-1; D is ambiguous. The germline V gene encodes CDR1 SQVTM and CDR2 ANQGSEA. The V gene lost 6 bases and the J gene lost 2 bases, with 14 bases spanning the gap. The CDR3 sequence is 14 residues long. The CDR3 loop reads CSVEKAQPYNEQFF. Written as DNA, the CDR3 is TGCAGCGTGGAAAAAGCGCAACCCTACAATGAGCAGTTCTTC.

The V call is TRBV2, the J call TRBJ1-1; tentatively, D is TRBD1 (6 bases). V was clipped by 0 bases and J by 4 bases, with 18 bases between them. Germline CDR1 is SNHLY and CDR2 is FYNNEI. CDR3 length equals 17 residues. CDR3 coding DNA: TGTGCCAGCAGTGAAGCGGGTAAGGGGGGAGTGGGCACTGAAGCTTTCTTT. Amino acid sequence: CASSEAGKGGVGTEAFF. The full variable domain, completed using reference TRBV2 and TRBJ1-1, is EPEVTQTPSHQVTQMGQEVILRCVPISNHLYFYWYRQILGQKVEFLVSFYNNEISEKSEIFDDQFSVERPDGSNFTLKIRSTKLEDSAMYFCASSEAGKGGVGTEAFFGQGTRLTVV.

The chain joins TRBV6-5 to TRBJ1-2; TRBD1 might be the D (5 bases). V lost 7 bases and J lost 8, with 17 bases in between. Germline CDR1 and CDR2: MNHEY and SVGAGI. The CDR3 is made up of 13 amino acids. The CDR3 bases are TGTGCCAGCACCAACTCGGGGGGAAGGGGCTACACCTTC. Translation: CASTNSGGRGYTF.

The V gene is TRBV9, the J gene TRBJ2-7, with D perhaps TRBD2 (5 bases). The CDR3 is 16 residues long. Per the germline V gene, CDR1 is SGDLS and CDR2 is YYNGEE. Trimming took 2 bases from V and 4 from J, leaving 19 bases between them. The CDR3 region is CASSVGGNGIWYEQYF. The CDR3 nucleotides are TGTGCCAGCAGCGTTGGTGGCAACGGGATATGGTACGAGCAGTACTTC.

The sample holds a few counts of this clone. The V call is TRBV6-4, the J call TRBJ1-2; D perhaps matches TRBD1 (6 bases). The CDR3 is made up of 13 amino acids. From germline, CDR1 is MRHNA and CDR2 SNTAGT. Trimming removed 2 bases from V and 8 bases from J, with 12 bases in between. In DNA form, the CDR3 reads TGTGCCAGCAGTGACGGGGACACCAAAGGCTACACCTTC. This sequence encodes CASSDGDTKGYTF.